This TCR beta chain is from a study of response to subunit inactivated influenza vaccine. TCRdb independently ran MiXCR on the RT-PCR reads; one entry per CDR3 protein. This sample yields 170,000 or so distinct CDR3 sequences, of which about 10% are seen a single time; around 40% belongs to the top ten. The study, taken as a whole, reports: It was the authors' suggestion that each seasonal influenza vaccination recruits few new T cells.

This clonotype has at least ten counts. Antigen: not known. V shed 6 bases, J shed 4 bases, and the junction held 5 bases outside the gene matches. CDR1 MNHNY and CDR2 SVGAGI come from the germline V gene (reference sequence). The CDR3 loop spans 13 amino acids. The receptor comes from a man aged 45-69 years who received an inactivated influenza vaccine. Source: CD8+ T cells sorted from PBMCs, taken around 25 months after vaccination. V and J are TRBV6-6 and TRBJ1-1, with 7 bases identical to TRBD1. The CDR3 sequence: CASSQTGATEAFF. CDR3 nucleotides: TGTGCCAGCAGCCAAACAGGGGCCACTGAAGCTTTCTTT.